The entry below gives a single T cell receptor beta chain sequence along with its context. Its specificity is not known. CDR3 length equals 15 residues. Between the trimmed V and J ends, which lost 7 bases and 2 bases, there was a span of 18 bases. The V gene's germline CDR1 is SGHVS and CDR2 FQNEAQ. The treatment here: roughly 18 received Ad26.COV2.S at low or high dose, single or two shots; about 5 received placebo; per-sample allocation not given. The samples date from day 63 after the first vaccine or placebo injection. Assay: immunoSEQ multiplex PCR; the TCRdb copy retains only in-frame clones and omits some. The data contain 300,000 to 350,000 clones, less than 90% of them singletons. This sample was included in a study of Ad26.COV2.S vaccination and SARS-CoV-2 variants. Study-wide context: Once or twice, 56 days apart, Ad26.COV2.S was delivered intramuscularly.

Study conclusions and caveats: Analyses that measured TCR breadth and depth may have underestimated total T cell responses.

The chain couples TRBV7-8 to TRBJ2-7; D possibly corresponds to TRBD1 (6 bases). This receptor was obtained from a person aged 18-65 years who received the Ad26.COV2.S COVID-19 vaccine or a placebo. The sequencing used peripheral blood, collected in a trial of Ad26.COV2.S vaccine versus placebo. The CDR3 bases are TGTGCCAGCATGCGGACAGTGGAAGGGCCCTACGAGCAGTACTTC. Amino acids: CASMRTVEGPYEQYF.